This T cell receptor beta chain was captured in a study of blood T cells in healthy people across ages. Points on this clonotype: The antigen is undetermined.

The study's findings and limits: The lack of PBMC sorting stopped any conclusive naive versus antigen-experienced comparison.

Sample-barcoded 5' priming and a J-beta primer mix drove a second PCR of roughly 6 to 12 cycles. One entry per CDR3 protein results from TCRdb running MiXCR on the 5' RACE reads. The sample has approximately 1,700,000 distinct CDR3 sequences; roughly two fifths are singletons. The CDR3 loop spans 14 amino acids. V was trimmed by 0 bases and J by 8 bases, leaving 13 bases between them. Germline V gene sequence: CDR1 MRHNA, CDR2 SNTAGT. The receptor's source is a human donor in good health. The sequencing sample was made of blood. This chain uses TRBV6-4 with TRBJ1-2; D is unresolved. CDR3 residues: CASSDSIGSGGYTF. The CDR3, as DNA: TGTGCCAGCAGTGACTCGATAGGGTCGGGAGGCTACACCTTC.